Below are 26 T cell receptor beta chains sequenced from a single sample in a study of OX40 agonist ivuxolimab in advanced cancers. Only in-frame clones appear in the TCRdb table, and some are missing; sequencing was by immunoSEQ multiplex PCR. The data hold tens of thousands of clones, with roughly nine tenths observed a single time. The sequencing used CD4+ or CD8+ T cells sorted from blood, collected in a trial of the OX40 agonist ivuxolimab. These receptor sequences come from an adult with an advanced solid tumor such as melanoma, head and neck, liver or kidney cancer.

The chain combines TRBV13 with TRBJ2-7; 8 nucleotides line up with TRBD1. The V and J ends lost 4 bases and 5 bases, in that order; junction bases with no gene match: 1. Germline V gene data show CDR1 as PRHDT and CDR2 as FYEKMQ (reference sequence). The CDR3 runs 12 residues. The DNA for the CDR3 is TGTGCCAGCAGCTCGACAGGGGACGAGCAGTACTTC. It is translated as CASSSTGDEQYF. Together with reference TRBV13 and TRBJ2-7, the CDR3 gives the full variable domain: AAGVIQSPRHLIKEKRETATLKCYPIPRHDTVYWYQQGPGQDPQFLISFYEKMQSDKGSIPDRFSAQQFSDYHSELNMSSLELGDSALYFCASSSTGDEQYFGPGTRLTVT.

The chain has TRBV29-1 and TRBJ2-3, with 14 positions matching TRBD2. The CDR3 sequence is 17 residues long. Trimming took 0 bases from V and 2 from J; bases not matched to a gene: 4. Germline loops: CDR1 SQVTM, CDR2 ANQGSEA. CDR3 nucleotides: TGCAGCGTTGAAGAAGGACTAGCGGGGGGCACCACAGATACGCAGTATTTT. This sequence encodes CSVEEGLAGGTTDTQYF.

This sequence joins TRBV10-1 and TRBJ1-1; a possible D gene is TRBD1 (5 bases). There are 14 residues in the CDR3. Trimming took off 4 bases at V and 3 bases at J, with 12 bases between the two ends. Germline loops: CDR1 WNHNN, CDR2 SYGVQD (reference sequence). In nucleotides, the CDR3 is TGCGCCAGCAGTGTGAGGGTAGGGGACACTGAAGCTTTCTTT. It encodes CASSVRVGDTEAFF.

The chain couples TRBV2 to TRBJ1-3, with D perhaps matching TRBD1 (6 bases). The CDR3 length is 16 residues. Germline loops: CDR1 SNHLY, CDR2 FYNNEI. V was clipped by 3 bases and J by 7 bases, with 19 bases between them. The CDR3 nucleotides are TGTGCCAGCAGTGACCCCATCCGGGAAGGGGGGAACACCATATATTTT. This encodes CASSDPIREGGNTIYF.

The rearrangement joins TRBV9 to TRBJ1-3; D gene ambiguous. Germline V gene data show CDR1 as SGDLS and CDR2 as YYNGEE. V gave up 4 bases and J gave up 0 bases, with 14 bases separating them. CDR3 length equals 16 residues. CDR3 coding DNA: TGTGCCAGCAGCCCCCCCGTAGGTTCCTCTGGAAACACCATATATTTT. Protein: CASSPPVGSSGNTIYF.

The chain recombines TRBV7-2 with TRBJ2-1; maybe TRBD1 (6 bases). The germline V gene encodes CDR1 SGHTA and CDR2 FQGNSA. This CDR3 contains 14 residues. With 0 bases removed from V and 8 bases from J, the gap between germline ends came to 11 bases. The CDR3 region has the DNA TGTGCCAGCAGCTTAGCGGGTCCAGGGGATGAGCAGTTCTTC. Translation: CASSLAGPGDEQFF.

This clone has more than one count but fewer than ten. The V call is TRBV27, the J call TRBJ1-5; D gene unclear. Germline lookup yields CDR1 MNHEY and CDR2 SMNVEV (reference sequence). The CDR3 consists of 15 residues. V was trimmed by 2 bases and J by 0 bases, leaving 8 bases between them. The CDR3 bases are TGTGCCAGCAGTTTAAACAGCTATAGCAATCAGCCCCAGCATTTT. It yields the protein CASSLNSYSNQPQHF.

The rearrangement uses TRBV10-3 and TRBJ1-2, with TRBD1 identical over 7 bases. CDR1 and CDR2 from the germline V gene are ENHRY and SYGVKD. The CDR3 runs 14 residues. After removal of 0 bases from V and 7 bases from J, the junction contained 5 bases not matched to a gene. CDR3 residues: CAISESEGAVGYTF. CDR3 coding DNA: TGTGCCATCAGTGAGTCGGAGGGGGCGGTTGGCTACACCTTC.

This rearrangement joins TRBV4-3 to TRBJ1-6; 7 bases are a match to TRBD1. CDR1 is LGHNA and CDR2 is YSLEER in the germline V gene. V shed 3 bases and J 1 base; nucleotides not matched to a gene: 6. CDR3 size: 17 residues. CDR3 sequence: CASSQVQGKSYNSPLHF. The DNA of the CDR3 is TGCGCCAGCAGCCAGGTACAGGGGAAATCCTATAATTCACCCCTCCACTTT.

V gene TRBV6-6 combines with J gene TRBJ2-7, with D possibly called TRBD1 or TRBD2 (5 bases each). Per germline, CDR1 MNHNY and CDR2 SVGAGI (reference sequence). This CDR3 has 12 residues. V was pared by 6 bases and J by 5 bases, with 11 bases between. CDR3 sequence: CASSLRDHEQYF. In DNA form, the CDR3 reads TGTGCCAGCAGCTTACGGGACCACGAGCAGTACTTC.

V is TRBV23-1 and J is TRBJ2-7; 10 nucleotides match TRBD1. TRBV23-1 is known as an ORF, though its function is uncertain. This CDR3 region has 15 residues. With 2 bases clipped from V and 3 bases from J, the junction kept 4 bases outside the gene matches. The CDR3 loop is CASSQRDRGFYEQYF. The CDR3 DNA follows: TGCGCCAGCAGTCAAAGGGACAGGGGATTCTACGAGCAGTACTTC.

V and J are TRBV7-9 and TRBJ1-4; the D is unclear. The CDR3 is made up of 13 amino acids. V lost 2 bases, J lost 0 bases, and 1 base lay in between. Germline V gives CDR1 SEHNR, CDR2 FQNEAQ (reference sequence). CDR3 region: CASSLTTNEKLFF. For the CDR3, the DNA is TGTGCCAGCAGCTTAACAACTAATGAAAAACTGTTTTTT.

The chain uses TRBV4-1 and TRBJ1-1; 9 bases fit TRBD1. The CDR3 sequence is 15 residues long. V shed 1 base, J shed 0 bases, and the junction held 0 bases outside the gene matches. The germline CDR1 and CDR2 sequences are MGHRA and YSYEKL. CDR3 coding DNA: TGCGCCAGCAGCCAAGGGACAGGGGTGAACACTGAAGCTTTCTTT. Translating it yields CASSQGTGVNTEAFF.

This chain joins TRBV4-3 and TRBJ2-3; D is perhaps TRBD2 (6 bases). CDR1 is LGHNA and CDR2 is YSLEER in the germline V gene. There are 17 residues in the CDR3. V gave up 3 bases and J gave up 0 bases, with 16 bases separating them. The CDR3 loop reads CASSQTPGGLSTDTQYF. For the CDR3, the DNA is TGCGCCAGCAGCCAGACGCCTGGGGGACTTAGCACAGATACGCAGTATTTT.

CDR3 sequence (DNA): TGTGCCAGCAGTTACCAACAGGGGGCCCTCTCCTACGAGCAGTACTTC. Translated: CASSYQQGALSYEQYF. This chain uses TRBV27 with TRBJ2-7, with TRBD1 matching over 9 bases. The CDR3 extends over 16 amino acids. CDR1 is MNHEY and CDR2 is SMNVEV in the germline V gene (reference sequence). V trimming: 4 bases; J trimming: 0 bases; junction bases outside the gene matches: 7.

V and J are TRBV11-2 and TRBJ2-3, with TRBD2 identical over 8 bases. This CDR3 has 16 amino acids. Trimming at V came to 4 bases and at J to 2 bases, leaving 8 bases not matched to a gene. CDR1 and CDR2 (germline): SGHAT, FQNNGV. This chain's CDR3 is CASSSVAGRYTDTQYF. CDR3 nucleotides: TGTGCCAGCAGCTCCGTAGCGGGGCGATACACAGATACGCAGTATTTT.

The chain links TRBV5-1 to TRBJ1-2, with D maybe TRBD1 (6 bases). This CDR3 is built from 16 residues. The V end lost 0 bases, the J end lost 0 bases, and 12 bases lay between the germline ends. Germline V gives CDR1 SGHRS, CDR2 YFSETQ. CDR3 sequence: CASSLATTGANYGYTF. DNA of the CDR3: TGCGCCAGCAGCTTGGCCACGACAGGAGCTAACTATGGCTACACCTTC.

V and J are TRBV27 and TRBJ1-1; the match to TRBD1 covers 7 bases. Per the germline V gene, CDR1 is MNHEY and CDR2 is SMNVEV (reference sequence). V was clipped by 0 bases and J by 3 bases; unmatched bases: 1. This CDR3 is 14 amino acids long. DNA for the CDR3: TGTGCCAGCAGTTTATCAGGGGGCTACACTGAAGCTTTCTTT. Protein product: CASSLSGGYTEAFF.

The count of this clone is one. The CDR3 DNA reads TGCAGCGTTGATCCGCTGAGGACAGGGTCGAATGAGCAGTTCTTC. It translates to CSVDPLRTGSNEQFF. J is TRBJ2-1 and V is TRBV29-1; TRBD1 matches 8 bases. From germline, CDR1 is SQVTM and CDR2 ANQGSEA. The CDR3 is 15 amino acids. V trimming: 3 bases; J trimming: 7 bases; junction bases outside the gene matches: 11.

The CDR3 region is CASSLEGGTYNEQFF. In nucleotides, the CDR3 is TGCGCCAGCAGCTTGGAGGGCGGCACCTACAATGAGCAGTTCTTC. V gene TRBV5-1 combines with J gene TRBJ2-1; D uncertain. V was pared by 0 bases and J by 2 bases, with 9 bases between. Germline assignment: CDR1 SGHRS and CDR2 YFSETQ. This CDR3 has 15 residues.

The chain uses TRBV11-2 and TRBJ2-7; the D is unclear. Deletions cut 3 bases from V and 0 bases from J, with 6 bases between. From germline, CDR1 is SGHAT and CDR2 FQNNGV. The length of the CDR3 is 13 residues. This CDR3 reads CASSFSSSYEQYF. For the CDR3, the DNA is TGTGCCAGCAGCTTTAGCTCCTCCTACGAGCAGTACTTC.

This clone was recorded once. The chain recombines TRBV9 with TRBJ2-7; D not certain. V lost 3 bases and J lost 0, with 7 bases in between. Germline CDR1 reads SGDLS; CDR2 reads YYNGEE. The CDR3 covers 13 residues. The CDR3 DNA reads TGTGCCAGCAGCGACGGCACCTCCTACGAGCAGTACTTC. This encodes CASSDGTSYEQYF.

The V gene is TRBV10-2, the J gene TRBJ2-3; D perhaps matches TRBD2 (6 bases). Between the trimmed V and J ends, which lost 1 base and 3 bases, there was a span of 8 bases. This CDR3 contains 14 residues. Germline V gene sequence: CDR1 WSHSY, CDR2 SAAADI. CDR3 sequence: CASSEFSGTDTQYF. Written as DNA, the CDR3 is TGCGCCAGCAGTGAGTTTAGCGGAACAGATACGCAGTATTTT.

CDR3 protein: CASSAGGRTDTQYF. CDR3 coding DNA: TGCGCCAGCAGTGCAGGGGGCCGCACAGATACGCAGTATTTT. V usage is TRBV4-3 and J usage is TRBJ2-3, with TRBD1 matching over 8 bases. Germline V gene data show CDR1 as LGHNA and CDR2 as YSLEER. The J segment lost 1 base and the V segment lost 6 bases, leaving 3 bases of the junction unmatched. The CDR3 contains 14 residues.

The chain recombines TRBV4-1 with TRBJ2-7; either TRBD1 or TRBD2 may fit D (5 bases each). V dropped 1 base and J dropped 2 bases, with 12 bases sitting between them. The CDR3 consists of 15 residues. In germline, CDR1 is MGHRA, CDR2 YSYEKL. The CDR3 bases are TGCGCCAGCAGCCAAGCCCGGGACGGTCCCTACGAGCAGTACTTC. Translation gives CASSQARDGPYEQYF.

CDR3 sequence: CASSLGGLNTEAFF. The CDR3 DNA reads TGCGCCAGCAGCTTGGGGGGGTTGAACACTGAAGCTTTCTTT. This chain connects TRBV5-1 to TRBJ1-1, with D possibly TRBD1 on 5 matching bases. Germline V CDR1 and CDR2: SGHRS, YFSETQ. The CDR3 totals 14 residues. V gave up 0 bases and J gave up 0 bases, with 6 bases separating them.